The T cell receptor (beta chain) under discussion was sequenced for a study of T-cell memory formation after mild COVID-19. One entry per CDR3 protein results from TCRdb running MiXCR on the 5' RACE reads. The table has a few hundred thousand distinct CDR3 sequences, 8.5% to 9.5% seen once; the top ten hold 22%. Study conclusions and caveats: Mostly located in CM and EM were contracting CD4+ clones, with contracting CD8+ clones located in EMRA. Certain responding clones were present in pre-infection memory, suggesting participation of cross-reactive memory.

Germline CDR1 and CDR2: SGHTA and FQGNSA. This CDR3 contains 14 residues. V lost 6 bases and J 2 bases, leaving 14 bases between the germline ends. Details on this clonotype: The antigen remains unidentified.

The sequence came from a man aged 18-30 years who had mild COVID-19 (a few samples of this study predate the infection). Cell type and time point are not known. The chain joins TRBV7-2 to TRBJ2-7; D is tentatively TRBD1 or TRBD2 (5 bases each). What was sequenced was PBMCs or a T cell subset sorted from them (not recorded which). The CDR3 nucleotides read TGTGCCAGCAGACAAGGGACGGAGACCTACGAGCAGTACTTC. This codes for CASRQGTETYEQYF.